This is a list of T cell receptor beta chains from one sample in a study of STAT3 mutations in large granular lymphocyte leukemia. Using immunoSEQ multiplex PCR, the repertoire was profiled, and TCRdb retains in-frame clones only, with some absent. The data contain some 28,000 clones, over 60% of them singletons. The sample was peripheral blood mononuclear cells. These receptors all come from a woman aged 45-65 years with T-cell large granular lymphocyte leukemia. Some clones in this sample may be carry-over from other donors' samples. Both conserved end residues are part of each CDR3. D genes are given only for firm matches. Expanded clones get a size class; other rows say once, few or many, or leave the size out.

13 | TRBJ2-2 | - | - | TRBV7-9 | CASTFKNTGELFF | TGTGCCAGCACCTTTAAGAACACCGGGGAGCTGTTTTTT
15 | TRBJ2-3 | TRBD2 | - | TRBV15 | CATSGGSGSTDTQYF | TGTGCCACCAGCGGGGGAAGCGGGAGTACAGATACGCAGTATTTT
15 | TRBJ1-1 | - | - | TRBV4-3 | CASSQLSSFDTEAFF | TGCGCCAGCAGCCAACTAAGCTCGTTCGACACTGAAGCTTTCTTT
16 | TRBJ2-3 | TRBD2 | - | TRBV7-9 | CASSPRSGAYTDTQYF | TGTGCCAGCAGCCCGAGGAGCGGGGCTTACACAGATACGCAGTATTTT
18 | TRBJ2-1 | - | - | TRBV4-1 | CASSQEDPSASSYNEQFF | TGCGCCAGCAGCCAAGAAGATCCTAGCGCTAGCTCCTACAATGAGCAGTTCTTC
15 | TRBJ2-7 | TRBD1 | - | TRBV4-2 | CASSHPRTGGYEQYF | TGTGCCAGCAGCCATCCGCGGACAGGGGGGTACGAGCAGTACTTC
14 | TRBJ2-2 | - | - | TRBV9 | CATSRGRRTGELFF | TGTGCCACCTCCAGAGGGCGGAGGACCGGGGAGCTGTTTTTT
16 | TRBJ1-5 | TRBD1 | - | TRBV18 | CASSPPGTGMYQPQHF | TGTGCCAGCTCACCTCCCGGGACAGGAATGTACCAGCCCCAGCATTTT
14 | TRBJ2-1 | TRBD2 | - | TRBV6-6 | CASRGTSGNNEQFF | TGTGCCAGCCGAGGGACTAGCGGGAACAATGAGCAGTTCTTC
12 | TRBJ1-2 | - | few | TRBV19 | CASSPNAYGYTF | TGTGCCAGTAGTCCCAACGCCTATGGCTACACCTTC
15 | TRBJ1-2 | TRBD1 | - | TRBV5-1 | CASSNPGQGFYGYTF | TGCGCCAGCAGCAATCCGGGACAGGGTTTCTATGGCTACACCTTC
15 | TRBJ2-7 | TRBD2 | once | TRBV29-1 | CSARGGTLGSYEQYF | TGCAGCGCCCGGGGGGGTACCCTAGGGTCCTACGAGCAGTACTTC
14 | TRBJ2-1 | TRBD1 | - | TRBV11-3 | CASSLGQGHNEQFF | TGTGCCAGCAGCTTGGGACAGGGTCACAATGAGCAGTTCTTC
14 | TRBJ2-1 | TRBD1 | - | TRBV18 | CASFRDRGFDEQFF | TGTGCCAGCTTCCGGGACAGGGGGTTCGATGAGCAGTTCTTC